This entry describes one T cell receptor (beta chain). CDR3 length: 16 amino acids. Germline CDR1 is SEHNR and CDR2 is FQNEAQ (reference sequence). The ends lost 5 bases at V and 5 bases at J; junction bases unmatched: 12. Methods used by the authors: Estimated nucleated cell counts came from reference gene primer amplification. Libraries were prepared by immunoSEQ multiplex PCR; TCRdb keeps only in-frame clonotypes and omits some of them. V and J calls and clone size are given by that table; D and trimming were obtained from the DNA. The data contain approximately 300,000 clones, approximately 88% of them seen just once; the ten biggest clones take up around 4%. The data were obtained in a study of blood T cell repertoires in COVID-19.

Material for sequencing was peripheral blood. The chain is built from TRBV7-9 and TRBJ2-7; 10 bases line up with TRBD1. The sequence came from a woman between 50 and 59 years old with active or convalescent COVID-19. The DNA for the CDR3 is TGTGCCAGCAGCCCTACGGCCGGGACAGGGGTCCACGAGCAGTACTTC. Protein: CASSPTAGTGVHEQYF.